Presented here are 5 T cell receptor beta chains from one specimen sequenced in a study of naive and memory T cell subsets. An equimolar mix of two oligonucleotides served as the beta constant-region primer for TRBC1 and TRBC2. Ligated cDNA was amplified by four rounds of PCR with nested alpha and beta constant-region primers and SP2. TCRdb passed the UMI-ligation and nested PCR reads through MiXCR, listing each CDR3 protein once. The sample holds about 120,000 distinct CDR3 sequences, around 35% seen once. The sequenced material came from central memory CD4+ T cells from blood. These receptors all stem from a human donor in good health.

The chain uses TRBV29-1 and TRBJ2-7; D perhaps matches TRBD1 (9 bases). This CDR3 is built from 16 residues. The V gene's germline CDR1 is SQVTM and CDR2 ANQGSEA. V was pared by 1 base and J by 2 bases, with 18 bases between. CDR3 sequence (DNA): TGCAGCGTTGAAGGTAGCGGGACAGGGCGAGCCTACGAGCAGTACTTC. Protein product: CSVEGSGTGRAYEQYF.

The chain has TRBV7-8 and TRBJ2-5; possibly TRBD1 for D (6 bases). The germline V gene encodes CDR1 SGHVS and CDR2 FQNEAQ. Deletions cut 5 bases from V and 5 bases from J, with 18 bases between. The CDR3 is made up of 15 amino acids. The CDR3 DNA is TGTGCCAGCAGCCCAACGGGACAAGGTTTGGAGACCCAGTACTTC. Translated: CASSPTGQGLETQYF.

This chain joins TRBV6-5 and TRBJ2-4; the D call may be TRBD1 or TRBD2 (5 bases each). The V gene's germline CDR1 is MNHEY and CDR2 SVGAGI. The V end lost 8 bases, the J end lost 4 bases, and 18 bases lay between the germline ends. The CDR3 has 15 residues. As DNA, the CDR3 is TGTGCCAGCGTGGGGACGGAAACGGGTAAAAACATTCAGTACTTC. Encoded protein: CASVGTETGKNIQYF.

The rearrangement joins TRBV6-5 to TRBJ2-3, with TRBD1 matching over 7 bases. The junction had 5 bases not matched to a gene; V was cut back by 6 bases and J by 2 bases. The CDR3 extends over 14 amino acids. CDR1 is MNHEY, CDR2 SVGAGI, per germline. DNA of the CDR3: TGTGCCAGCAGCCTGACAGGGTTCACAGATACGCAGTATTTT. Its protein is CASSLTGFTDTQYF.

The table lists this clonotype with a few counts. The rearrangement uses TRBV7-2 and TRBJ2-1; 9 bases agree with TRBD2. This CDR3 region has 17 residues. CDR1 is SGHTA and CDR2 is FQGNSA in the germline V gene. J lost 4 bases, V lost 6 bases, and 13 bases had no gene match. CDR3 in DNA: TGTGCCAGCAGGATCTTTTCTGCGACTAGCGGATACAATGAGCAGTTCTTC. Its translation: CASRIFSATSGYNEQFF. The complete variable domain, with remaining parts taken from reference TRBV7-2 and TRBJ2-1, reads GAGVSQSPSNKVTEKGKDVELRCDPISGHTALYWYRQSLGQGLEFLIYFQGNSAPDKSGLPSDRFSAERTGGSVSTLTIQRTQQEDSAVYLCASRIFSATSGYNEQFFGPGTRLTVL.